The 28 T cell receptor beta chains given below trace back to one sample, sequenced in a study of T-cell memory formation after mild COVID-19. TCRdb used MiXCR to reprocess the 5' RACE reads, holding one entry per CDR3 protein. Among around 250,000 distinct CDR3 sequences, roughly a sixth were seen once, and the ten largest hold around 23%. Material for sequencing was PBMCs or a T cell subset sorted from them (not recorded which). The receptor set was obtained from a man between 18 and 35 years old who had mild COVID-19 (a few samples of this study predate the infection). Cell type and time point are not known.

This rearrangement joins TRBV19 to TRBJ2-2; the match to TRBD1 covers 7 bases. J lost 4 bases, V lost 10 bases, and 12 bases had no gene match. This CDR3 has 15 amino acids. Germline-derived CDR1 and CDR2 are LNHDA and SQIVND (reference sequence). CDR3 sequence reads: CATPQWPGGTGELFF. The DNA for the CDR3 is TGTGCCACCCCCCAATGGCCAGGGGGCACCGGGGAGCTGTTTTTT.

The chain has TRBV29-1 and TRBJ2-1; TRBD2 is a possible D gene (7 bases). Between the trimmed V and J ends, which lost 7 bases and 8 bases, there was a span of 24 bases. Germline assignment: CDR1 SQVTM and CDR2 ANQGSEA. The CDR3 contains 15 residues. DNA of the CDR3: TGCAGCGCCGGGGGGCCCCTTCAAATTAGGGATGAGCAGTTCTTC. Residues: CSAGGPLQIRDEQFF.

This chain connects TRBV6-2 or TRBV6-3 to TRBJ2-7; 13 nucleotides agree with TRBD2. V dropped 6 bases and J dropped 5; count of bases not matched to a gene: 4. Germline V gives CDR1 MNHEY, CDR2 SVGEGT. The CDR3 spans 14 residues. CDR3 sequence reads: CASRTSGGFDEQYV. In nucleotides, the CDR3 is TGTGCCAGCAGGACTAGCGGGGGGTTTGACGAGCAGTACGTC.

This clonotype has more than one count but fewer than ten. The chain links TRBV21-1 to TRBJ1-1; the table's D call, TRBD1, was not checked against the DNA. TRBV21-1 is designated a pseudogene. The CDR3 is 17 residues long. The DNA of the CDR3 is TGTGCCAGCAGAACCCCAGCCCCGACAGGTCCGCACACTGAAGCTTTCTTT. Protein: CASRTPAPTGPHTEAFF.

This clonotype was detected a few times. The rearrangement joins TRBV5-1 to TRBJ2-3; D uncertain. This CDR3 spans 14 amino acids. Germline loops: CDR1 SGHRS, CDR2 YFSETQ. V shed 4 bases and J shed 4 bases, with 13 bases lying between them. For the CDR3, the DNA is TGCGCCAGCAGCCGAACGTTAGTCCCAGATACGCAGTATTTT. Its protein product is CASSRTLVPDTQYF. Complete variable domain (other parts from reference TRBV5-1 and TRBJ2-3): KAGVTQTPRYLIKTRGQQVTLSCSPISGHRSVSWYQQTPGQGLQFLFEYFSETQRNKGNFPGRFSGRQFSNSRSEMNVSTLELGDSALYLCASSRTLVPDTQYFGPGTRLTVL.

The V call is TRBV6-5, the J call TRBJ1-3; D unclear. CDR3 length: 14 amino acids. Trimming pared 4 bases from V and 3 bases from J, leaving 10 bases between. CDR1 is MNHEY and CDR2 is SVGAGI in the germline V gene. This CDR3 is CASSSRYVGNTIYF. CDR3 in DNA: TGTGCCAGCAGTTCAAGATACGTTGGAAACACCATATATTTT.

This clonotype was seen more than once but under ten times. V and J are TRBV4-1 and TRBJ1-4; a possible D gene is TRBD1 (5 bases). With 3 bases removed from V and 0 bases from J, the gap between germline ends came to 8 bases. The CDR3 runs 15 residues. Germline CDR1 and CDR2: MGHRA and YSYEKL. CDR3 amino acids: CASSHDSTTNEKLFF. The CDR3 DNA is TGCGCCAGCAGCCATGACAGCACAACTAATGAAAAACTGTTTTTT.

This clonotype was recorded a few times. The V call is TRBV20-1, the J call TRBJ2-7; D is unresolved. V lost 0 bases and J lost 0, with 12 bases in between. CDR3 length: 15 amino acids. Germline V gene lookup returns CDR1 DFQATT and CDR2 SNEGSKA (reference sequence). The CDR3 nucleotides are TGCAGTGCTAGAGATCTGGGTTCTTCCTCCTACGAGCAGTACGTC. It yields the protein CSARDLGSSSYEQYV.

The chain couples TRBV5-1 to TRBJ2-2; tentatively, D is TRBD1 or TRBD2 (5 bases each). In germline, CDR1 is SGHRS, CDR2 YFSETQ. The CDR3 runs 17 residues. V was cut by 4 bases and J by 1 base, with 17 bases left in between. The DNA of the CDR3 is TGCGCCAGCAGCGCGAGGATAGGGACGGAGAACACCGGGGAGCTGTTTTTT. Protein sequence: CASSARIGTENTGELFF.

The chain carries TRBV9 and TRBJ2-1; a weak D match, TRBD2 (5 bases). The CDR3 runs 12 residues. V lost 0 bases, J lost 10 bases, and 8 bases lay in between. CDR1 is SGDLS and CDR2 is YYNGEE in the germline V gene. The CDR3 region has the DNA TGTGCCAGCAGCGTAGTGTCGGGGGAGCAGTTCTTC. This translates into CASSVVSGEQFF.

In its sample, this clonotype was seen a few times. This chain links TRBV20-1 with TRBJ2-3; 14 bases align to TRBD2. Trimming at V came to 6 bases and at J to 6 bases, leaving 5 bases not matched to a gene. The germline gives CDR1 DFQATT, CDR2 SNEGSKA (reference sequence). The length of the CDR3 is 14 residues. The CDR3 sequence: CSAHGTSGGDTQYF. The CDR3 region has the DNA TGCAGTGCCCATGGGACTAGCGGGGGCGATACGCAGTATTTT.

The chain links TRBV11-2 to TRBJ2-3; no definite D call. The germline V and J ends were trimmed by 5 bases and 6 bases, with 12 bases remaining between them. CDR1 and CDR2 from the germline V gene are SGHAT and FQNNGV. The CDR3 is made up of 13 amino acids. CDR3 nucleotides: TGTGCCAGCAGCCCCGCCCGGGCCGATACGCAGTATTTT. It is translated as CASSPARADTQYF.

The rearrangement links TRBV5-6 to TRBJ1-1, with unresolved D. The CDR3 has 12 amino acids. The V and J ends lost 5 bases and 2 bases respectively, with 7 bases between them. The germline V gene has CDR1 SGHDT and CDR2 YYEEEE. CDR3 sequence (DNA): TGTGCCAGCAGTCGTGACAACACTGAAGCTTTCTTT. Amino acid sequence: CASSRDNTEAFF.

This clonotype was recorded a few times. The rearrangement joins TRBV12-5 to TRBJ1-1; 8 nucleotides align to TRBD1. Germline values: CDR1 LGHNT, CDR2 FRNRAP. Germline trimming cut 6 bases from V and 4 bases from J; bases unmatched to any gene: 4. This CDR3 is 13 amino acids long. This CDR3 is CASGPTGGTEAFF. CDR3 coding DNA: TGTGCTAGTGGACCCACAGGGGGCACTGAAGCTTTCTTT.

The chain links TRBV25-1 to TRBJ1-6, with 7 bases matching TRBD1. From germline, CDR1 is MGHDK and CDR2 SYGVNS. Unmatched junction bases numbered 15, after V lost 6 bases and J lost 10 bases. The CDR3 is 16 residues long. The CDR3: CASSATYRGSFSPLHF. The CDR3 DNA reads as TGTGCCAGCAGCGCGACCTACAGGGGCTCGTTCTCACCCCTCCACTTT. The whole variable domain, remainder taken from reference TRBV25-1 and TRBJ1-6, is EADIYQTPRYLVIGTGKKITLECSQTMGHDKMYWYQQDPGMELHLIHYSYGVNSTEKGDLSSESTVSRIRTEHFPLTLESARPSHTSQYLCASSATYRGSFSPLHFGNGTRLTVT.

This rearrangement joins TRBV24-1 to TRBJ2-1; D call uncertain. The germline V and J ends were trimmed by 4 bases and 9 bases, with 9 bases remaining between them. CDR3 length: 12 residues. In germline, CDR1 is KGHDR, CDR2 SFDVKD. The DNA of the CDR3 is TGTGCCACCAGTGAATGGGAAAGTGAGCAGTTCTTC. Translating gives CATSEWESEQFF.

The V gene is TRBV6-1, the J gene TRBJ2-3, with 7 bases fitting TRBD2. Germline V lookup: CDR1 MNHNS, CDR2 SASEGT. V dropped 11 bases and J dropped 4; count of bases not matched to a gene: 9. This CDR3 contains 13 residues. CDR3 amino acids: CARTGGGADTQYF. The DNA for the CDR3 is TGTGCCCGCACGGGGGGTGGTGCAGATACGCAGTATTTT.

This clonotype was observed at least ten times. This rearrangement joins TRBV7-3 to TRBJ1-1; D is possibly TRBD1 (5 bases). This CDR3 is built from 15 residues. Per germline, CDR1 SGHTA and CDR2 FQGTGA. Trimming left V 2 bases short and J 0 bases short, with 10 bases between. CDR3 bases: TGTGCCAGCAGCTTACAGGGCAGCATGAACACTGAAGCTTTCTTT. Translation gives CASSLQGSMNTEAFF.

At least ten counts were recorded for this clonotype. The V and J genes are TRBV7-2 and TRBJ2-5; D ambiguous. V lost 2 bases to trimming and J lost 5 bases, with 3 bases between them. The length of the CDR3 is 11 residues. Looked up from germline, CDR1 is SGHTA and CDR2 is FQGNSA. The CDR3 DNA follows: TGTGCCAGCAGCTTAACGGAGACCCAGTACTTC. Encoded protein: CASSLTETQYF. The full variable domain, in which reference TRBV7-2 and TRBJ2-5 provide the parts outside the CDR3, is GAGVSQSPSNKVTEKGKDVELRCDPISGHTALYWYRQSLGQGLEFLIYFQGNSAPDKSGLPSDRFSAERTGGSVSTLTIQRTQQEDSAVYLCASSLTETQYFGPGTRLLVL.

This clonotype came up a few times. The genes are TRBV7-2 and TRBJ2-3; D remains unclear. V gave up 0 bases and J gave up 4 bases, with 5 bases separating them. CDR3 size: 13 residues. Per the germline V gene, CDR1 is SGHTA and CDR2 is FQGNSA. The CDR3 sequence: CASSLAASDTQYF. Here the CDR3 DNA reads TGTGCCAGCAGCTTAGCAGCGTCAGATACGCAGTATTTT.

The genes are TRBV18 and TRBJ2-1; 9 positions match TRBD1. Per the germline V gene, CDR1 is KGHSH and CDR2 is LQKENI. Germline trimming cut 0 bases from V and 5 bases from J; bases unmatched to any gene: 5. This CDR3 spans 16 amino acids. DNA for the CDR3: TGTGCCAGCTCACCACCCACAGGGGGCGGCCACAATGAGCAGTTCTTC. Translating it yields CASSPPTGGGHNEQFF.

The chain uses TRBV15 and TRBJ1-1; possible D gene TRBD1, 5 bases. Germline loops: CDR1 LNHNV, CDR2 YYDKDF (reference sequence). The CDR3 is 15 residues long. Deletions cut 3 bases from V and 0 bases from J, with 11 bases between. The DNA for the CDR3 is TGTGCCACCAGCAGGCGACAGCGGCTGAACACTGAAGCTTTCTTT. Translation gives CATSRRQRLNTEAFF.

This clonotype occurred a few times. J is TRBJ2-3 and V is TRBV7-2, with 9 bases fitting TRBD2. CDR1 and CDR2 from the germline V gene are SGHTA and FQGNSA. There are 15 residues in the CDR3. The V segment lost 8 bases and the J segment 3 bases; nucleotides outside the gene matches: 9. In DNA form, the CDR3 reads TGTGCCAGCGTATCGCGGGGGGGCCGGACAGATACGCAGTATTTT. Translating gives CASVSRGGRTDTQYF.

The chain carries TRBV4-1 and TRBJ1-5, with 10 bases identical to TRBD1. The CDR3 loop spans 19 amino acids. V was clipped by 0 bases and J by 4 bases; unmatched bases: 12. Germline values: CDR1 MGHRA, CDR2 YSYEKL. In DNA, the CDR3 is TGCGCCAGCAGCCAAGATTATCGAGCTCCGGACAGGGGGAATCAGCCCCAGCATTTT. Its protein product is CASSQDYRAPDRGNQPQHF.

This clonotype was counted a few times. The chain is built from TRBV27 and TRBJ2-7; TRBD2 matches 11 bases. V was clipped by 4 bases and J by 6 bases; unmatched bases: 5. The CDR3 has 14 amino acids. Germline V gene lookup returns CDR1 MNHEY and CDR2 SMNVEV (reference sequence). CDR3 sequence reads: CASSSNSGGVEQYF. The CDR3 DNA follows: TGTGCCAGCAGTTCTAATAGCGGGGGGGTCGAGCAGTACTTC.

This clonotype was picked up a small number of times. This sequence joins TRBV7-2 and TRBJ1-1, with D possibly being TRBD1 (5 bases). V lost 5 bases, J lost 1 base, and 17 bases lay in between. CDR1 and CDR2 (germline): SGHTA, FQGNSA. The CDR3 contains 16 residues. The CDR3 sequence is CASSLPRSGWNTEAFF. The CDR3 DNA follows: TGTGCCAGCAGCCTCCCTCGTTCAGGGTGGAACACTGAAGCTTTCTTT.

This clonotype has a count of ten or more. This sequence joins TRBV12-3 or TRBV12-4 and TRBJ1-1; no clear D gene. Trimming shortened V by 0 bases and J by 7 bases, and 9 bases separated the two germline ends. The length of the CDR3 is 13 residues. As DNA, the CDR3 is TGTGCCAGCAGTTTAGCGCTTAGTCGTGAAGCTTTCTTT. This codes for CASSLALSREAFF.

This clonotype appeared a few times. The chain has TRBV2 and TRBJ2-7; TRBD1 is a possible D gene (5 bases). This CDR3 has 13 amino acids. The V end lost 7 bases, the J end lost 6 bases, and 16 bases lay between the germline ends. The germline V gene has CDR1 SNHLY and CDR2 FYNNEI. CDR3 in amino acids: CASKGDRASEQYV. CDR3 coding DNA: TGTGCCAGCAAAGGGGATAGGGCATCCGAGCAGTACGTC.